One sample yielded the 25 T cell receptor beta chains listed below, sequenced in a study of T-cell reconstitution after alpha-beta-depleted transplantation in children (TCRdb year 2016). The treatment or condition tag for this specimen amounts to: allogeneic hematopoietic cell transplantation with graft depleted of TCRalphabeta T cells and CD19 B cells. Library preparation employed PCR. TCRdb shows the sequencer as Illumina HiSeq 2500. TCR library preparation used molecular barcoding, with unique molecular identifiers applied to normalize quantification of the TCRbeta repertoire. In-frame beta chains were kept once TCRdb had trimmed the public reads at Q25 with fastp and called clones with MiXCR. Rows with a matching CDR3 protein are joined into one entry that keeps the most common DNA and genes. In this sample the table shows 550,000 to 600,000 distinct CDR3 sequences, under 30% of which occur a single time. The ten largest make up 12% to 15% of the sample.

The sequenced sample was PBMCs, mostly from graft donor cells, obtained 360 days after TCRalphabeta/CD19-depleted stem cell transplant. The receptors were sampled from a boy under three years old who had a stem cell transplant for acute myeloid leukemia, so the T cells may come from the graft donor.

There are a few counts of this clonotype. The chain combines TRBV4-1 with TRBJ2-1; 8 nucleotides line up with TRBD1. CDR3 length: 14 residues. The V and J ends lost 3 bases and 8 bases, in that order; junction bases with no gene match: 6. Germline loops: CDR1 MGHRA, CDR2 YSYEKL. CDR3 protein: CASSHEDRDHEQFF. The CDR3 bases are TGCGCCAGCAGCCATGAGGACAGGGACCATGAGCAGTTCTTC.

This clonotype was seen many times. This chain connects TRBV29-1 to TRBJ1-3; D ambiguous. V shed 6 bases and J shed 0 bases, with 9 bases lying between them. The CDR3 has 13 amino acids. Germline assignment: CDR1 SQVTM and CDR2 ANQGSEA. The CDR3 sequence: CSVAQTSGNTIYF. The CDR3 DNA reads TGCAGCGTCGCACAGACCTCTGGAAACACCATATATTTT. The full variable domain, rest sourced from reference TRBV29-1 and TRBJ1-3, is SAVISQKPSRDICQRGTSLTIQCQVDSQVTMMFWYRQQPGQSLTLIATANQGSEATYESGFVIDKFPISRPNLTFSTLTVSNMSPEDSSIYLCSVAQTSGNTIYFGEGSWLTVV.

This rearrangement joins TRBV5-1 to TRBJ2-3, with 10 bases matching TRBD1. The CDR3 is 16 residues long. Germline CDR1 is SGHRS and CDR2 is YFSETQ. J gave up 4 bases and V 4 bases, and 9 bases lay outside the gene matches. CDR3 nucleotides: TGCGCCAGCAGCAAGACAGGGGGCGCAGGAGCAGATACGCAGTATTTT. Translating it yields CASSKTGGAGADTQYF.

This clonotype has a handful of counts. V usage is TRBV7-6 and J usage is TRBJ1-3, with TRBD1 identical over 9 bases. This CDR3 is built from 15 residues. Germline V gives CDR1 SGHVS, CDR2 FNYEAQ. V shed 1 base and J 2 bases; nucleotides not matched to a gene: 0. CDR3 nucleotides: TGTGCCAGCAGCTTAGGACAGGGGGCTGGAAACACCATATATTTT. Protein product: CASSLGQGAGNTIYF. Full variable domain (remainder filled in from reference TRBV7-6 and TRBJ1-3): GAGVSQSPRYKVTKRGQDVALRCDPISGHVSLYWYRQALGQGPEFLTYFNYEAQQDKSGLPNDRFSAERPEGSISTLTIQRTEQRDSAMYRCASSLGQGAGNTIYFGEGSWLTVV.

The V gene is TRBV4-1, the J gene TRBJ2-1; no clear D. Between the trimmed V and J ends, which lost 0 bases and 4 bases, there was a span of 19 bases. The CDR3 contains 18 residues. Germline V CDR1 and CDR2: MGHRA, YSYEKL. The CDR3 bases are TGCGCCAGCAGCCAAGAGGCTGTTTCTTCGACTCTATACAATGAGCAGTTCTTC. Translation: CASSQEAVSSTLYNEQFF.

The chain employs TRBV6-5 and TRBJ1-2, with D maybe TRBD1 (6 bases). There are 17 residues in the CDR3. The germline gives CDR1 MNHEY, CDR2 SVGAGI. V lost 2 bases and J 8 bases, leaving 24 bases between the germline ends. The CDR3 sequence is CASSYLPGGRVARGYTF. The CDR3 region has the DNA TGTGCCAGCAGTTACCTCCCGGGGGGCAGGGTCGCGCGAGGCTACACCTTC.

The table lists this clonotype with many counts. The chain's CDR3 is CASGITSSNTGELFF. As DNA, the CDR3 is TGTGCCAGCGGGATTACTAGCTCGAACACCGGGGAGCTGTTTTTT. V and J are TRBV7-9 and TRBJ2-2; D might be TRBD2 (6 bases). The ends were cut back, 8 bases at V and 0 bases at J, with 13 bases in the middle. The germline gives CDR1 SEHNR, CDR2 FQNEAQ (reference sequence). The CDR3 consists of 15 residues. The full variable domain, in which reference TRBV7-9 and TRBJ2-2 provide the parts outside the CDR3, is DTGVSQNPRHKITKRGQNVTFRCDPISEHNRLYWYRQTLGQGPEFLTYFQNEAQLEKSRLLSDRFSAERPKGSFSTLEIQRTEQGDSAMYLCASGITSSNTGELFFGEGSRLTVL.

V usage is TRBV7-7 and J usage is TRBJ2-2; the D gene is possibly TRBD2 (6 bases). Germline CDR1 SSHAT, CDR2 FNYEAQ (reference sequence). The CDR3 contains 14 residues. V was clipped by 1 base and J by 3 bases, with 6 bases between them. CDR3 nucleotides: TGTGCCAGCAGCTTAGGGGAGGACACCGGGGAGCTGTTTTTT. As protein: CASSLGEDTGELFF.

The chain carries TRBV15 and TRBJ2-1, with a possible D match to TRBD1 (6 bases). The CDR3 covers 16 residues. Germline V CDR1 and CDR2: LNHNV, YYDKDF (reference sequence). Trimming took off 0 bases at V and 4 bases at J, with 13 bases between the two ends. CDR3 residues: CATSRDRDTPYNEQFF. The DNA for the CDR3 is TGTGCCACCAGCAGAGATCGGGACACCCCTTACAATGAGCAGTTCTTC.

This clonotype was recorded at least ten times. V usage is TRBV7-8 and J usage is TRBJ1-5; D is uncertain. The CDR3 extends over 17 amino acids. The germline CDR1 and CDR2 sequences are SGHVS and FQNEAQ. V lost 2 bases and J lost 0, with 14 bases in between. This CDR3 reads CASSLIPASRSNQPQHF. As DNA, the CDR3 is TGTGCCAGCAGCTTAATTCCAGCAAGTCGTAGCAATCAGCCCCAGCATTTT.

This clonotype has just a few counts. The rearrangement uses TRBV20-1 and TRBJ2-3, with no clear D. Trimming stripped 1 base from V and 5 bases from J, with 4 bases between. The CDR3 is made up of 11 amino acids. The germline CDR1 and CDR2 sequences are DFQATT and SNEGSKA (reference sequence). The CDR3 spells CSARAEDTQYF. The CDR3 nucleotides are TGCAGTGCTAGAGCGGAAGATACGCAGTATTTT.

The DNA of the CDR3 is TGTGCCAGCAGCTTAACCCCAGGGGGGTCACCCCTCCACTTT. This translates into CASSLTPGGSPLHF. V and J are TRBV7-9 and TRBJ1-6; 7 nucleotides line up with TRBD1. The CDR3 loop spans 14 amino acids. CDR1 SEHNR and CDR2 FQNEAQ come from the germline V gene (reference sequence). The J segment lost 10 bases and the V segment lost 2 bases, leaving 5 bases of the junction unmatched.

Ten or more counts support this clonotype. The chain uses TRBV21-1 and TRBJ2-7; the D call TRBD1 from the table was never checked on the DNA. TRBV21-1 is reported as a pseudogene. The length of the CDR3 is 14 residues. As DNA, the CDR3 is TGTGCCAGCAGCAAAGAGGCAGGGGGCCACGAGCAGTACTTC. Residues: CASSKEAGGHEQYF.

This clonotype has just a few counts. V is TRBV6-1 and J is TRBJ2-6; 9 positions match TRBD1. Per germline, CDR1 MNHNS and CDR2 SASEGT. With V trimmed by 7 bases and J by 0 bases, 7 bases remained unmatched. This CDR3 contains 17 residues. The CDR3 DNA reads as TGTGCCAGCAATCGGGACAGGGCGGTCTCTGGGGCCAACGTCCTGACTTTC. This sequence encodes CASNRDRAVSGANVLTF.

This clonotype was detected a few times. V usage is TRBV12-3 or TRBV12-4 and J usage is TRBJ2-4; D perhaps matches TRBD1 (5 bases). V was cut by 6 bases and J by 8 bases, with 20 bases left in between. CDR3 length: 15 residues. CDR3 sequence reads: CASSYILGAMDIQYF. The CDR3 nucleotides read TGTGCCAGCAGCTACATTTTAGGGGCGATGGACATTCAGTACTTC.

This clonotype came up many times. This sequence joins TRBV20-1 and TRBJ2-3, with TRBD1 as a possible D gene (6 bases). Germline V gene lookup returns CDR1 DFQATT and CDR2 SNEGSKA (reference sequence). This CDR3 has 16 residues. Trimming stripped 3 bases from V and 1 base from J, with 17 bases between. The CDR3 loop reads CSASWTVVRGTDTQYF. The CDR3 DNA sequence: TGCAGTGCTAGTTGGACAGTCGTGAGGGGCACAGATACGCAGTATTTT.

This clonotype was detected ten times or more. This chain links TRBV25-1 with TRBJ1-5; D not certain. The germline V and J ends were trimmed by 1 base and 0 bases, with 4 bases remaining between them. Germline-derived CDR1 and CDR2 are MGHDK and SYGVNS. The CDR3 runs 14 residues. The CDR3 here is CASSEFDSNQPQHF. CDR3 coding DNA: TGTGCCAGCAGTGAATTCGATAGCAATCAGCCCCAGCATTTT. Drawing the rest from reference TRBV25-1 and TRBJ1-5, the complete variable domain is EADIYQTPRYLVIGTGKKITLECSQTMGHDKMYWYQQDPGMELHLIHYSYGVNSTEKGDLSSESTVSRIRTEHFPLTLESARPSHTSQYLCASSEFDSNQPQHFGDGTRLSIL.

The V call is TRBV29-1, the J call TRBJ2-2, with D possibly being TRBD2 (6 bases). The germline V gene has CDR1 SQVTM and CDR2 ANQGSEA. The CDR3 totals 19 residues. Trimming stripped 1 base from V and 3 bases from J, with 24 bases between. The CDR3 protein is CSVEAGRRGARVDTGELFF. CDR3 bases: TGCAGCGTTGAAGCCGGAAGGAGGGGCGCAAGGGTGGACACCGGGGAGCTGTTTTTT.

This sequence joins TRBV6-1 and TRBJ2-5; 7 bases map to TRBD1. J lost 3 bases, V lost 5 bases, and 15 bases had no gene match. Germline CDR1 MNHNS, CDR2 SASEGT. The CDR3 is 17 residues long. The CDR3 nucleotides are TGTGCCAGCAGTACATTACGGACAGGCCCTGGGGAAGAGACCCAGTACTTC. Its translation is CASSTLRTGPGEETQYF.

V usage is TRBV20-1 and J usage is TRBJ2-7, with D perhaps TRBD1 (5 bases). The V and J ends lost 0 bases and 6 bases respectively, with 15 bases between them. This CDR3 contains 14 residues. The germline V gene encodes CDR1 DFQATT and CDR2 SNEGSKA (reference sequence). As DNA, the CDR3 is TGCAGTGCTAGAGACAGGACAAGGGCCCTCGAGCAGTACTTC. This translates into CSARDRTRALEQYF.

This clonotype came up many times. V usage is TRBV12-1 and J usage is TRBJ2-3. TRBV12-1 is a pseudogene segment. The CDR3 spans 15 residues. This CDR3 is CASSHRQVSTDTQYF. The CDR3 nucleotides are TGTGCCAGCAGCCATCGACAAGTTAGCACAGATACGCAGTATTTT.

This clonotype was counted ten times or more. The CDR3: CSVLGNGNTIYF. CDR3 DNA: TGCAGCGTCCTCGGGAATGGAAACACCATATATTTT. The gene calls are TRBV29-1 and TRBJ1-3; D is unresolved. The CDR3 is 12 amino acids. Germline CDR1 is SQVTM and CDR2 is ANQGSEA. V was shortened by 6 bases and J by 3 bases, with 9 bases between the two germline ends.

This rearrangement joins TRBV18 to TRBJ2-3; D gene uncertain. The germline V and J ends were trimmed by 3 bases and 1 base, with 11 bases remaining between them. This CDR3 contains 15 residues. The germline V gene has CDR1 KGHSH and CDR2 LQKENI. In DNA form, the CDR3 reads TGTGCCAGCTCACCGGGCAGAAGGGGCACAGATACGCAGTATTTT. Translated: CASSPGRRGTDTQYF.

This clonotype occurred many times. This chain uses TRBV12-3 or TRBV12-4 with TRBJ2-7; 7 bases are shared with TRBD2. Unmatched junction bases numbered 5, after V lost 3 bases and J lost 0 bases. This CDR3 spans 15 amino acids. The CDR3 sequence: CASSFSGTTSYEQYV. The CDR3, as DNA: TGTGCCAGCAGTTTCTCGGGGACTACCTCCTACGAGCAGTACGTC.

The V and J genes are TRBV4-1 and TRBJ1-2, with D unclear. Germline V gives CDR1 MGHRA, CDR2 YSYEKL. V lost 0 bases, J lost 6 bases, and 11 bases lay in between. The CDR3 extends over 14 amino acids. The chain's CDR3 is CASSQEAGWNGYTF. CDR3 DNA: TGCGCCAGCAGCCAAGAGGCGGGTTGGAATGGCTACACCTTC.